This T cell receptor beta chain derives from a study of technical replicates of blood from a few donors. Libraries were prepared by immunoSEQ multiplex PCR; TCRdb keeps only in-frame clonotypes and omits some of them. Of tens of thousands of clones listed, around 94% were seen once; the top ten hold about 0.37%. The CDR3 has 15 residues. In germline, CDR1 is SGHRS, CDR2 YFSETQ. V shed 0 bases, J shed 5 bases, and the junction held 7 bases outside the gene matches. Sequencing input: T cells isolated from PBMCs. The source of this sequence is a human donor in good health. The V gene is TRBV5-1, the J gene TRBJ1-1, with 7 bases fitting TRBD1. CDR3 bases: TGCGCCAGCAGCTTGGGAACAGGGGAGTCGACTGAAGCTTTCTTT. The encoded protein is CASSLGTGESTEAFF. Full variable domain (outside the CDR3, taken from reference TRBV5-1 and TRBJ1-1): KAGVTQTPRYLIKTRGQQVTLSCSPISGHRSVSWYQQTPGQGLQFLFEYFSETQRNKGNFPGRFSGRQFSNSRSEMNVSTLELGDSALYLCASSLGTGESTEAFFGQGTRLTVV.